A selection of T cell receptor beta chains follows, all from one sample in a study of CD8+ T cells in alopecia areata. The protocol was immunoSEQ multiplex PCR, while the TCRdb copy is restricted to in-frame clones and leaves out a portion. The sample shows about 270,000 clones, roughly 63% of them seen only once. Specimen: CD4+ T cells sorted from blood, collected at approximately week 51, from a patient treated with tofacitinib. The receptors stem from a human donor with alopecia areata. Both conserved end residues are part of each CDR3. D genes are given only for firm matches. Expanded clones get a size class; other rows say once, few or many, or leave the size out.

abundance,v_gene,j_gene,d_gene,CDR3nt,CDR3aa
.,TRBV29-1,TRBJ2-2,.,TGCAGCGTCCGCGGGGTCGGGGAGCTGTTTTTT,CSVRGVGELFF
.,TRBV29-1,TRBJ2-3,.,TGCAGCGTCCAAATCGGGGGCGTCACAGATACGCAGTATTTT,CSVQIGGVTDTQYF
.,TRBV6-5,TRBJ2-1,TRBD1,TGTGCCAGCAGAGACAGGGGGCTCGGGCAGTTCTTC,CASRDRGLGQFF
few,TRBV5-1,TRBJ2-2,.,TGCGCCAGCAGTCGAGGACAGCCGAACACCGGGGAGCTGTTTTTT,CASSRGQPNTGELFF
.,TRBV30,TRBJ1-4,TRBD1,TGTGCCTGGAGTCCCTCCGACAGGGAGGGCCGAAAACTGTTTTTT,CAWSPSDREGRKLFF
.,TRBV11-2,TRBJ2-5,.,TGTGCCAGCAGCTTGGGTTTAGGAGAGACCCAGTACTTC,CASSLGLGETQYF
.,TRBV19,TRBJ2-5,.,TGTGCCAGTAGTTGGGGTAGGGACCGAGAGACCCAGTACTTC,CASSWGRDRETQYF
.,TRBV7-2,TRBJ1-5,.,TGTGCCAGCAGCTTAGATAGCAATCAGCCCCAGCATTTT,CASSLDSNQPQHF
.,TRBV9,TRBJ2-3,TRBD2,TGTGCCAGCAGCGGCTCGAGTAGCGGGGGGGTGAATACGCAGTATTTT,CASSGSSSGGVNTQYF
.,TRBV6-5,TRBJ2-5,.,TGTGCCAGCAGTTACTCGGGTGAGACCCAGTACTTC,CASSYSGETQYF
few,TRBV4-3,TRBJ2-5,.,TGCGCCAGCAGCCCTACCTGGGGGAACCGGGAGACCCAGTACTTC,CASSPTWGNRETQYF
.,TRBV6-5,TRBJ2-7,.,TGTGCCAGCAGTTACTCGACCCAGGGCGGGGACGAGCAGTACTTC,CASSYSTQGGDEQYF
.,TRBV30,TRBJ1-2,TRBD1,TGTGCCAGGACCCCTCGGGACAGACCTAACTATGGCTACACCTTC,CARTPRDRPNYGYTF
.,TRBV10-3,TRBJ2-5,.,TGTGCCATCAGTGAGTCGGGGAGTGAGACCCAGTACTTC,CAISESGSETQYF
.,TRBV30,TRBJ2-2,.,TGTGCCTGGAGTGTAAGGCGGTCCGGGGAGCTGTTTTTT,CAWSVRRSGELFF
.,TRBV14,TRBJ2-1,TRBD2,TGTGCCAGCAGGGCAAGCGGGGGTTACAATGAGCAGTTCTTC,CASRASGGYNEQFF
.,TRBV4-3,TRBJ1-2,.,TGCGCCAGCAGCTACTCCCGGGGGCGAGGCTACACCTTC,CASSYSRGRGYTF
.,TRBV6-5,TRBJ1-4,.,TGTGCCAGCAGGAGGGGGAATAATGAAAAACTGTTTTTT,CASRRGNNEKLFF
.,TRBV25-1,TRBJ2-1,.,TGTGCCAGCAGTGAGCCCCTAGTCAATGAGCAGTTCTTC,CASSEPLVNEQFF
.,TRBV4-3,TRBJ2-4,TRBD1,TGCGCCAGCAGCCATAACTCTGACAGGGCAACCAAAAACATTCAGTACTTC,CASSHNSDRATKNIQYF
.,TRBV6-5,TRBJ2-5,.,TGTGCCAGCAGTTACTCGGGAATAGAGACCCAGTACTTC,CASSYSGIETQYF
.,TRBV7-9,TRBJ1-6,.,TGTGCCAGCAGCTTAAGCCAGTACTGGTCACCCCTCCACTTT,CASSLSQYWSPLHF
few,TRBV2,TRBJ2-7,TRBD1,TGTGCCAGCAGGGGACAGGGCTACGAGCAGTACTTC,CASRGQGYEQYF
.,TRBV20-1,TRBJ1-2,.,TGCAGTGCTAGTCAGTCTCCTGGCTACACCTTC,CSASQSPGYTF
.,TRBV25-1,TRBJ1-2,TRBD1,TGTGCCAGCCGGACAGGGGGGGACTATGGCTACACCTTC,CASRTGGDYGYTF
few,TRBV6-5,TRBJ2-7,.,TGTGCCAGCAGTGTAGAGGGGGAGCAGTACTTC,CASSVEGEQYF
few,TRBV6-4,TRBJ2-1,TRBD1,TGTGCCAGCAGGGGACAGGGGTTCTACAATGAGCAGTTCTTC,CASRGQGFYNEQFF
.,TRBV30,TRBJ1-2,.,TGTGCCTGGAGTCCCCGCAGAGGGGATGGCTACACCTTC,CAWSPRRGDGYTF
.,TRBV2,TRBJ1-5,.,TGTGCCAGCAGTGTTGAGACGGGGCCCCAGCATTTT,CASSVETGPQHF
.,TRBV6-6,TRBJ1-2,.,TGTGCCAGCAGTGAACTGGAGGTGGGCCCCTTC,CASSELEVGPF
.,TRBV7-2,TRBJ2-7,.,TGTGCCAGCAGCTTATCGGCCAGTTCCTACGAGCAGTACTTC,CASSLSASSYEQYF
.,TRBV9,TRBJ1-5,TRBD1,TGTGCCAGCAGCGTAGGACAGGGGCAGGGTCAGCCCCAGCATTTT,CASSVGQGQGQPQHF
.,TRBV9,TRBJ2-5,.,TGTGCCAGCAGTCAAGTCGGGACTGCAAAAGAGACCCAGTACTTC,CASSQVGTAKETQYF
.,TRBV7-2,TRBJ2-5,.,TGTGCCAGCAGCTTAGGGCTCCACCAAGAGACCCAGTACTTC,CASSLGLHQETQYF
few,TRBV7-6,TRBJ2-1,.,TGTGCCAGCAGCTCCATTAATGCCTGGGGGGAGCAGTTCTTC,CASSSINAWGEQFF
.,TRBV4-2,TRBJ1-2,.,TGTGCCAGCAGCCAAATAGGAGGTGGCTACACCTTC,CASSQIGGGYTF
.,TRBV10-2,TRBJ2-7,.,TGCGCCAGCAGTGAGTCTGGGTCCCTGGGTGAGCAGTACTTC,CASSESGSLGEQYF
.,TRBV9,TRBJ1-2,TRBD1,TGTGCCAGCAGCCCCTCGACAGGGAACTATGGCTACACCTTC,CASSPSTGNYGYTF
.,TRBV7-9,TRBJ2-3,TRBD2,TGTGCCAGCAGCTTAGGACCCGGGGAGCGGGGCTCAGATACGCAGTATTTT,CASSLGPGERGSDTQYF
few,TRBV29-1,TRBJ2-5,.,TGCAGCGTGGGAGGGACAGTCGGAGGGGAGACCCAGTACTTC,CSVGGTVGGETQYF
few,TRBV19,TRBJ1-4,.,TGTGCCAGTAGTACGACGACGAGGAATGAAAAACTGTTTTTT,CASSTTTRNEKLFF
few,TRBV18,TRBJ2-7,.,TGTGCCAGCTCACCGGGACTGATGGACGAGCAGTACTTC,CASSPGLMDEQYF
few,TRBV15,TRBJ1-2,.,TGTGCCACCAGCCGAGAGAAGAAGGCCATTAACTATGGCTACACCTTC,CATSREKKAINYGYTF